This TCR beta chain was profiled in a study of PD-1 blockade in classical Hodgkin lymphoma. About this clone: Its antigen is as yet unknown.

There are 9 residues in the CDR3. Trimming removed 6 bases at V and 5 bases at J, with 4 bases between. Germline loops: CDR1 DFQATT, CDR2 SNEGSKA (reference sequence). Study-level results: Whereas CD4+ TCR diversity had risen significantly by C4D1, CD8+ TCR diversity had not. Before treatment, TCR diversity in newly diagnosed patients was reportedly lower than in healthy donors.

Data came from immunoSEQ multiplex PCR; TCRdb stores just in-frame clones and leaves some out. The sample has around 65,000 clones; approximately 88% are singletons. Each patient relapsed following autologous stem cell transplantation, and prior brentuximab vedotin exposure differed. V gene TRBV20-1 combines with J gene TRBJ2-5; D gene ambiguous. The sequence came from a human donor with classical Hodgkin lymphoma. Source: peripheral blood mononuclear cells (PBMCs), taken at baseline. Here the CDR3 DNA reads TGCAGTGCCCCGGAGACCCAGTACTTC. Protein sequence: CSAPETQYF.